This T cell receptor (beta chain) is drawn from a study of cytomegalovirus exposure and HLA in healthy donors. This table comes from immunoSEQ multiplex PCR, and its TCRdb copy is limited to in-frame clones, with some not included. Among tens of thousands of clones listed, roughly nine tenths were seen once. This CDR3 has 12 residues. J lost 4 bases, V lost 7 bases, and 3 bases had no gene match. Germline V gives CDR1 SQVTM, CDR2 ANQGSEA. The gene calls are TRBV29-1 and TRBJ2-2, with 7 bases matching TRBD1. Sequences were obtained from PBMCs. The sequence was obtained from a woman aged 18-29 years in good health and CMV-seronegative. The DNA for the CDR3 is TGCAGCGCAAGACAGGGCACCGGGGAGCTGTTTTTT. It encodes CSARQGTGELFF.